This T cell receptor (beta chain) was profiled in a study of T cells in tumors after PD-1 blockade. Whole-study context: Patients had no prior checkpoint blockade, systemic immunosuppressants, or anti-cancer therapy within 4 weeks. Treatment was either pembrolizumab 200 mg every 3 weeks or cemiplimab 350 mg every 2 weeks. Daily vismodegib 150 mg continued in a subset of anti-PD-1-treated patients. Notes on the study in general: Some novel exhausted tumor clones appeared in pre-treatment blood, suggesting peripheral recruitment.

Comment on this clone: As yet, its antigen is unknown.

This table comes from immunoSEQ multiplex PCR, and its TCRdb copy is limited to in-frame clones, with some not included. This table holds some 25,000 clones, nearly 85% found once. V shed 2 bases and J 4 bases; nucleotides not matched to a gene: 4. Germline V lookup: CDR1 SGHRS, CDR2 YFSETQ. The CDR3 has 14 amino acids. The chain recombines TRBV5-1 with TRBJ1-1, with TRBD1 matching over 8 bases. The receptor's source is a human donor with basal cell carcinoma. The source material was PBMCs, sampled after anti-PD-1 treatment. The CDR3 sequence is CASSFGQGGTEAFF. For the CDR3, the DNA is TGCGCCAGCAGCTTTGGACAGGGAGGCACTGAAGCTTTCTTT.